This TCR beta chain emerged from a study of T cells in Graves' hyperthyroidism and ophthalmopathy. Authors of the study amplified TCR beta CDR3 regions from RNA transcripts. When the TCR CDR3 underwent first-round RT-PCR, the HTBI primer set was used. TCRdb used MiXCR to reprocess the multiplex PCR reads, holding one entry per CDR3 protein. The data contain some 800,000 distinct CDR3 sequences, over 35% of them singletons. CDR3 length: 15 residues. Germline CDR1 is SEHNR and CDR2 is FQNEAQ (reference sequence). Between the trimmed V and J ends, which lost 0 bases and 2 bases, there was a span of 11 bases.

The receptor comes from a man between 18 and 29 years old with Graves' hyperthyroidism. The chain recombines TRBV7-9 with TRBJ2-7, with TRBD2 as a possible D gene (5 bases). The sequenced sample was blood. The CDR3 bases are TGTGCCAGCAGCTTAGCGGCCGGGAAGGCCTACGAGCAGTACTTC. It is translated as CASSLAAGKAYEQYF.